The table lists the clone carrying this T cell receptor (beta chain) with a few counts. This record comes from a study of blood T cell repertoires in COVID-19. As for the study in general: Donors in the United States, Italy and Spain gave samples during acute or convalescent COVID-19. PBMCs, B-cell-depleted T cells, or T cells provided the cDNA or gDNA that made up the material.

The germline V and J ends were trimmed by 1 base and 5 bases, with 14 bases remaining between them. This CDR3 contains 14 residues. Germline CDR1 reads SQVTM; CDR2 reads ANQGSEA. Per the original methods: Nucleated cell counts were estimated from reference gene primer amplification. The table came from immunoSEQ multiplex PCR; TCRdb's copy has only in-frame clones and leaves some out. V, J and clone size reflect that table, while D and trimming were determined from the DNA. The sample lists fewer than 250,000 clones, over 80% occurring once. The V gene is TRBV29-1, the J gene TRBJ1-1; D possibly corresponds to TRBD1 (5 bases). The sample consisted of peripheral blood. The sequence derives from a woman aged 60-75 years with active or convalescent COVID-19. For the CDR3, the DNA is TGCAGCGTTGAAGTCGGGGGAACGGGGACTGAAGCTTTCTTT. Its translation is CSVEVGGTGTEAFF.